This TCR beta chain was captured in a study of molecular identifiers for immune sequencing clone quantification (dated by TCRdb to the late 2010s). In terms of the full investigation: For a replicate experiment, the RNA from either roughly 18,000 or 92,000 naive CD8 T cells was divided into five aliquots, and four of those aliquots went on to sequencing. CD8 T cells were used in a methods study to benchmark molecular-identifier clustering-based TCR repertoire sequencing (MIDCIRS) and TCR RNA copy counting.

Taken from cysteine to phenylalanine, the CDR3 has 13 residues. Here the CDR3 DNA is all that survives: 39 bases in frame from base 1. V sheds 0 bases and J sheds 5 bases, leaving 5 bases between their ends. The germline V gene gives CDR1 as LGHNA and CDR2 as YSLEER. Receptor libraries were prepared by PCR. The sequencer listed for this sample is NextSeq 500. Preparation of bulk TCR libraries followed a previously described approach, with the TCR primers listed in Table S5. Total RNA was purified with the Qiagen AllPrep DNA/RNA kit. Before any analysis, reads coming from multiple sequencing runs of the same library were combined into one pool. The original methods were these. Reads were retained only if an exact TCR constant sequence was present, and the retained reads were trimmed to 150 nt and grouped according to their 12-nt molecular barcodes. Reads within each barcode group were sub-clustered using a 15% Levenshtein threshold, and quality-weighted consensus sequences were constructed for each RNA molecule. Non-functional sequences were filtered out, along with any lower-count sequence sitting one edit away from another sequence. Based on fitting two negative binomial distributions, any barcode sub-cluster with under 20% of the maximum read count was discarded. The raw public reads went through TCRdb reprocessing: fastp at Q25, MiXCR clone calling, in-frame beta chains kept. Merged by CDR3 protein, the rows form single entries marked with the most common genes and DNA. The V and J calls were determined by TCRdb, not by the authors. For this sample the table gives about 330,000 distinct CDR3 sequences, of which roughly 24% were detected only once. 0.65% to 0.95% of the sample is held by the ten biggest clonotypes.

With respect to this clonotype: Its recognized antigen is unknown. One base away there is no much larger clone; base qualities are not given.

What the study reported, not specific to this receptor: Spiked-in Jurkat TCR RNA (roughly 10 copies' worth), which is not part of the donor repertoire, was contained in the naive libraries. Highly expanded clone sizes could be underestimated because identical TCR molecules may share a barcode. Spiked-in Jurkat TCR RNA equivalent to a single cell was reported to be detectable even among more than 900,000 naive CD8 T cells. Without barcode sub-clustering, chimeric consensus sequences inflated TCR diversity; chimeras reached as high as 47%. Modeling estimated about 3.3 recovered TCR RNA copies per cell, compared with approximately 10 by digital PCR, which implies roughly 27% capture efficiency. Clones above 20 RNA copies held over 97% of molecules in CMV-specific effector cells but under 1% in naive cells.

Libraries of naive CD8 T cells were generated from around 20,000 to 990,000 sorted cells, with 10%, 30% or 50% of the purified RNA used. Naive CD8 T cells were FACS-sorted as CD8+CD4-CCR7+CD45RA+ on a BD FACSAria II into RLT Plus buffer. Detection sensitivity was tested by spiking Jurkat RNA equal to some 11 TCR copies' worth into samples containing roughly 19,000-1,100,000 naive CD8 T cells. Enrichment of CD8 T cells was done with RosetteSep CD8+ T Cell Enrichment Cocktail plus Ficoll-Paque, and ACK red cell lysis came afterward. The receptor was isolated from a human donor in good health. Some libraries in this study had Jurkat cell RNA spiked in. The chain employs TRBV4-3 and TRBJ1-5, with the D gene not clear enough to name. Material: naive CD8+ T cells from blood, with Jurkat cell RNA spiked in. According to the study, the label for this sample's cell subset or site signals: FACS-sorted CD8+CD4-CCR7+CD45RA+ naive T cells. The CDR3 protein is CASSQDSDQPQHF. The DNA sequence is TGCGCCAGCAGCCAAGACAGCGATCAGCCCCAGCATTTT.